This TCR beta chain was identified in a study of T-cell memory formation after mild COVID-19. Via MiXCR, TCRdb re-called the 5' RACE reads, giving one row per CDR3 protein. The sample holds around 450,000 distinct CDR3 sequences, 20% seen once. This clonotype was seen only a few times. Trimming cost V 5 bases and J 0 bases; bases outside gene matches: 2. Germline loops: CDR1 MNHNY, CDR2 SVGAGI (reference sequence). The CDR3 has 15 amino acids. Sequenced: PBMCs or a T cell subset sorted from them (not recorded which). The chain has TRBV6-6 and TRBJ2-7; 12 bases agree with TRBD1. The TCR was taken from an adult woman who had mild COVID-19 (a few samples of this study predate the infection). Cell type and time point are not known. The CDR3 is CASSGTGGASYEQYF. As DNA, the CDR3 is TGTGCCAGCAGTGGGACAGGGGGCGCCTCCTACGAGCAGTACTTC.